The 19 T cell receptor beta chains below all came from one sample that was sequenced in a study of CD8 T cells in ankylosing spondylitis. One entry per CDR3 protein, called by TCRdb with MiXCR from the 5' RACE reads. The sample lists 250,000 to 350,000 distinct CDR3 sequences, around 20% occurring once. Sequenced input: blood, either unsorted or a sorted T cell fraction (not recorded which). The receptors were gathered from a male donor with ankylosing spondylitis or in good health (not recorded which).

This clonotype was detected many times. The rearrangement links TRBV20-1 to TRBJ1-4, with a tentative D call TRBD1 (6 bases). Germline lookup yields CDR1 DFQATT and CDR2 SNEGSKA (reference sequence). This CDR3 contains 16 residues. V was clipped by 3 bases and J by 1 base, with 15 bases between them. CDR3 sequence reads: CSASRGAGITNEKLFF. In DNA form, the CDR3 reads TGCAGTGCTAGCAGGGGTGCGGGTATAACTAATGAAAAACTGTTTTTT.

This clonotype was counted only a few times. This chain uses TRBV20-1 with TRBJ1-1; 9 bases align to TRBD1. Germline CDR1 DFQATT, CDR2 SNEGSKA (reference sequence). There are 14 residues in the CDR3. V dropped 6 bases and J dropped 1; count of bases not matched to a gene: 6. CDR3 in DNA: TGCAGTGCAAAGAAGGGACAGGGGAACACTGAAGCTTTCTTT. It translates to CSAKKGQGNTEAFF.

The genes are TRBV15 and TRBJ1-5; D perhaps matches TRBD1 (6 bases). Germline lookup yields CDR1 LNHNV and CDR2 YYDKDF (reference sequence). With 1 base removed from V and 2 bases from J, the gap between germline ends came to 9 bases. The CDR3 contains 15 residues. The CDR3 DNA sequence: TGTGCCACCAGCAGAGGGGGGGCACGCAATCAGCCCCAGCATTTT. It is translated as CATSRGGARNQPQHF.

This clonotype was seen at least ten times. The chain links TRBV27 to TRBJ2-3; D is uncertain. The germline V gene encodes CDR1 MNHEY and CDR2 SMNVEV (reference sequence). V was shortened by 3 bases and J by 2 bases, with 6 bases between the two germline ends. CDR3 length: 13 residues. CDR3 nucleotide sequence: TGTGCCAGCAGTTTTCCGCACACAGATACGCAGTATTTT. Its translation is CASSFPHTDTQYF.

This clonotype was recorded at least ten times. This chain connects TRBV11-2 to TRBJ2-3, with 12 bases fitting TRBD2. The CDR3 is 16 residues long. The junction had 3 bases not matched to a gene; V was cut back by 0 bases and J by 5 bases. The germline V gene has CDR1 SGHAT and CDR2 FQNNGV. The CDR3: CASSLETSGSGDTQYF. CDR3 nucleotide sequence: TGTGCCAGCAGCTTAGAGACTAGCGGGAGTGGAGATACGCAGTATTTT.

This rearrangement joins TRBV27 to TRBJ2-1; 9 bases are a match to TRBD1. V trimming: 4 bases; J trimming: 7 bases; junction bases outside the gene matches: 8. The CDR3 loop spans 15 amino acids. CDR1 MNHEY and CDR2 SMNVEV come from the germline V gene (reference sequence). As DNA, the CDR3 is TGTGCCAGCAGTTGGGGGACAGGGTTGGGTAATGAGCAGTTCTTC. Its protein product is CASSWGTGLGNEQFF.

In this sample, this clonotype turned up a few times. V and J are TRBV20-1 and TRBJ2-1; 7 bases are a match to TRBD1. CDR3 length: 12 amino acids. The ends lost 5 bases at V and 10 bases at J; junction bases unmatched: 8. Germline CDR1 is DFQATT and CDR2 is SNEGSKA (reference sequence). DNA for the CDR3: TGCAGTGCTCGACAGGGTACTGGGGAGCAGTTCTTC. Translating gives CSARQGTGEQFF.

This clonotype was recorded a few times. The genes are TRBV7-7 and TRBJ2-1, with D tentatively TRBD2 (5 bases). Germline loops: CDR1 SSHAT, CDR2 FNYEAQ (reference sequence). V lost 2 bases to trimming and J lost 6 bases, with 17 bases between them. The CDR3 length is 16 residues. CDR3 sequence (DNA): TGTGCCAGCAGCTTAACCCATTTACCCGAGGGCAATGAGCAGTTCTTC. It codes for CASSLTHLPEGNEQFF.

CDR3 sequence: CASSSIAGTTPGELFF. DNA of the CDR3: TGTGCCAGCAGCTCAATAGCGGGGACTACACCCGGGGAGCTGTTTTTT. This chain joins TRBV7-2 and TRBJ2-2, with TRBD2 identical over 8 bases. The germline V gene has CDR1 SGHTA and CDR2 FQGNSA. Trimming cost V 4 bases and J 6 bases; bases outside gene matches: 10. This CDR3 has 16 amino acids.

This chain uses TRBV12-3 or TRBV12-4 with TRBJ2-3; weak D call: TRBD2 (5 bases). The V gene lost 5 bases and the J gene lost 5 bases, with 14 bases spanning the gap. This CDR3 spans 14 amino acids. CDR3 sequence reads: CASSRGSPGDTQYF. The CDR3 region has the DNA TGTGCCAGCAGTCGCGGGTCGCCGGGAGATACGCAGTATTTT.

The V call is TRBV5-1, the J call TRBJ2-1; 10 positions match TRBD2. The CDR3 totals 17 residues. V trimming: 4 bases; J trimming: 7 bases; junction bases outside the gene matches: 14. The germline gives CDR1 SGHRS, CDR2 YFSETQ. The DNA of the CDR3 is TGCGCCAGCAGCCGAGTTTCCGGGCTAGCGGGAGATAATGAGCAGTTCTTC. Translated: CASSRVSGLAGDNEQFF.

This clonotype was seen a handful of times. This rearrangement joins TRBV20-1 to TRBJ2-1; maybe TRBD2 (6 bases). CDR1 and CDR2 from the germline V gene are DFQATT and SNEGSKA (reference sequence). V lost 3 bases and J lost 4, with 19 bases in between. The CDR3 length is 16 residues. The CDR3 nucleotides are TGCAGTGCTAGTTCGTCAGGAGCGGGCCATTACAATGAGCAGTTCTTC. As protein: CSASSSGAGHYNEQFF.

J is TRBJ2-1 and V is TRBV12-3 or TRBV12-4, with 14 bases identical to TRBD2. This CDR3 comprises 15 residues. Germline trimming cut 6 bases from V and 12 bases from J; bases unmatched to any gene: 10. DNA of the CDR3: TGTGCCAGCAGCCCTGGGGGGACTAGCGGGAGTCGGCAGTTCTTC. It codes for CASSPGGTSGSRQFF.

The CDR3: CAARNQETQYF. CDR3 coding DNA: TGTGCCGCACGGAACCAAGAGACCCAGTACTTC. The genes are TRBV6-1 and TRBJ2-5; no clear D gene. CDR1 and CDR2 (germline): MNHNS, SASEGT. This CDR3 is 11 amino acids long. The V end lost 11 bases, the J end lost 0 bases, and 7 bases lay between the germline ends.

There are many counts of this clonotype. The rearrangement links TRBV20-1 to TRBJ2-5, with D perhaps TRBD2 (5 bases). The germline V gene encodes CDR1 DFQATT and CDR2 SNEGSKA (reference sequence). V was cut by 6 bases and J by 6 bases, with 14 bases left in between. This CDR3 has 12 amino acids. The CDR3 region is CSANEVGKTQYF. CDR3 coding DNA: TGCAGTGCCAATGAGGTCGGGAAGACCCAGTACTTC.

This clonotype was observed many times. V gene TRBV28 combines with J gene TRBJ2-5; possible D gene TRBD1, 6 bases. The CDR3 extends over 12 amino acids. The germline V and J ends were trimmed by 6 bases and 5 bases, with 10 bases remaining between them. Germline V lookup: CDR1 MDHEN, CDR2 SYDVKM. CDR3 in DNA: TGTGCCAGCAGCCGGGACACCGAGACCCAGTACTTC. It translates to CASSRDTETQYF.

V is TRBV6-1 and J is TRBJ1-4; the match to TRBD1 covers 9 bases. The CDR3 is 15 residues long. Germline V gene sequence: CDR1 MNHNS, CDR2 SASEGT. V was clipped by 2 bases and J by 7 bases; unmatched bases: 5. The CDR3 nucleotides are TGTGCCAGCAGTGAATGGGGACAGGGTAGTGAAAAACTGTTTTTT. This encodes CASSEWGQGSEKLFF.

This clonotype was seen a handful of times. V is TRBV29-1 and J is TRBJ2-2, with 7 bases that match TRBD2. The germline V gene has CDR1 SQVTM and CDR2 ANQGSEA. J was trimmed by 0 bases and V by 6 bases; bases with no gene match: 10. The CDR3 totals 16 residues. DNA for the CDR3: TGCAGCGTGGGGGACGTACTAGCGACGAACACCGGGGAGCTGTTTTTT. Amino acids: CSVGDVLATNTGELFF.

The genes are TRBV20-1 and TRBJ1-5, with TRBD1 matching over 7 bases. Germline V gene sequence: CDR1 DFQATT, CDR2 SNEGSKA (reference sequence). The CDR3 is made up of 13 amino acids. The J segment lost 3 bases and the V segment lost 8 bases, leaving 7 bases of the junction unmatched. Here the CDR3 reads CSIRQGSNQPQHF. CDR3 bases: TGCAGTATAAGACAGGGCTCCAATCAGCCCCAGCATTTT.